This T cell receptor (beta chain) was identified during a study of graft-versus-host responses after intestinal transplantation. The CDR3 consists of 14 residues. Germline V lookup: CDR1 MNHEY, CDR2 SVGAGI. V dropped 8 bases and J dropped 2 bases, with 16 bases sitting between them. TCRdb's copy holds only in-frame clones and misses some; the assay was immunoSEQ multiplex PCR. The table records 30,000 to 40,000 clones, roughly 87% of them present only once. The TCR comes from a human patient who received an intestinal transplant, so some T cells may come from the graft donor. Sequenced material: PBMCs, taken roughly 34 months after transplant. This chain links TRBV6-5 with TRBJ2-7, with D unresolved. The CDR3 nucleotides are TGTGCCAGCCGTCCCTACCACGGGCCCTACGAGCAGTACTTC. Translation: CASRPYHGPYEQYF.